This entry lists 19 T cell receptor beta chains sequenced from one sample in a study of OX40 agonist ivuxolimab in advanced cancers. The repertoire was sequenced with immunoSEQ multiplex PCR; TCRdb's copy has only in-frame clones and lacks some. This sample has some 19,000 clones, with roughly 79% found just once. The sequences come from CD4+ or CD8+ T cells sorted from blood, collected in a trial of the OX40 agonist ivuxolimab. These receptors all stem from an adult with an advanced solid tumor such as melanoma, head and neck, liver or kidney cancer.

The chain combines TRBV15 with TRBJ2-5, with D maybe TRBD2 (6 bases). The germline CDR1 and CDR2 sequences are LNHNV and YYDKDF (reference sequence). V lost 0 bases and J 5 bases, leaving 19 bases between the germline ends. This CDR3 contains 17 residues. This CDR3 is CATSRDEETGVMETQYF. CDR3 coding DNA: TGTGCCACCAGCAGAGATGAGGAAACGGGGGTAATGGAGACCCAGTACTTC.

This clone has only one observation. The chain employs TRBV5-1 and TRBJ2-5, with D perhaps TRBD2 (5 bases). The CDR3 contains 16 residues. CDR1 and CDR2 from the germline V gene are SGHRS and YFSETQ. The V and J ends lost 4 bases and 1 base respectively, with 17 bases between them. CDR3: CASSPRGIFPQETQYF. CDR3 bases: TGCGCCAGCAGCCCCCGGGGTATATTCCCCCAAGAGACCCAGTACTTC.

To note about this clone: This sample includes further DNA sequences coding for the same CDR3. The chain couples TRBV4-3 to TRBJ2-7; D gene unclear. Germline values: CDR1 LGHNA, CDR2 YSLEER. The CDR3 loop spans 14 amino acids. Between the trimmed V and J ends, which lost 0 bases and 1 base, there was a span of 7 bases. CDR3 nucleotide sequence: TGCGCCAGCAGCCAAGAGCGCGGATCCTACGAGCAGTACTTC. It is translated as CASSQERGSYEQYF.

The chain uses TRBV27 and TRBJ2-3; D remains unclear. The CDR3 is made up of 15 amino acids. CDR1 and CDR2 (germline): MNHEY, SMNVEV (reference sequence). V lost 3 bases and J lost 1, with 11 bases in between. This CDR3 reads CASSFFALGTDTQYF. The CDR3 DNA reads TGTGCCAGCAGTTTTTTCGCGTTAGGCACAGATACGCAGTATTTT.

V and J are TRBV9 and TRBJ1-3; TRBD1 aligns across 9 bases. CDR3 length: 17 residues. V shed 3 bases, J shed 4 bases, and the junction held 11 bases outside the gene matches. Germline assignment: CDR1 SGDLS and CDR2 YYNGEE. This CDR3 is CASSANPGQGSGNTIYF. CDR3 DNA: TGTGCCAGCAGCGCGAACCCGGGACAGGGTTCCGGAAACACCATATATTTT.

V gene TRBV6-1 combines with J gene TRBJ1-2; 8 bases fit TRBD1. With V trimmed by 5 bases and J by 4 bases, 9 bases remained unmatched. This CDR3 contains 15 residues. Germline V lookup: CDR1 MNHNS, CDR2 SASEGT. The CDR3 loop is CASSQGTGGFYGYTF. The DNA of the CDR3 is TGTGCCAGCAGTCAAGGGACAGGAGGGTTCTATGGCTACACCTTC.

In DNA form, the CDR3 reads TGTGCCACCAGCAGAGATCTGGGTAGGGCCAACTATGGCTACACCTTC. The encoded protein is CATSRDLGRANYGYTF. The chain has TRBV15 and TRBJ1-2; D is unclear. The CDR3 covers 16 residues. CDR1 and CDR2 (germline): LNHNV, YYDKDF (reference sequence). Trimming left V 0 bases short and J 2 bases short, with 13 bases between.

A note on this clone: The same CDR3 is also encoded by other DNA sequences in this sample. The rearrangement joins TRBV4-1 to TRBJ1-2, with 7 bases lining up with TRBD1. V gave up 3 bases and J gave up 2 bases; unmatched junction bases: 6. The V gene's germline CDR1 is MGHRA and CDR2 YSYEKL. CDR3 length: 15 amino acids. In DNA, the CDR3 is TGCGCCAGCAGCCAGGAAGACAGGGAAAACTATGGCTACACCTTC. Translation: CASSQEDRENYGYTF.

The chain uses TRBV5-8 and TRBJ2-3; D call uncertain. V lost 0 bases and J 5 bases, leaving 13 bases between the germline ends. Looked up from germline, CDR1 is SGHTS and CDR2 is YDEGEE. CDR3 size: 15 residues. CDR3 sequence (DNA): TGTGCCAGCAGCTTGGATCCCGGGTATAGAGATACGCAGTATTTT. Its translation is CASSLDPGYRDTQYF.

This chain links TRBV19 with TRBJ1-5; D is uncertain. Trimming left V 5 bases short and J 7 bases short, with 18 bases between. CDR1 and CDR2 (germline): LNHDA, SQIVND (reference sequence). There are 15 residues in the CDR3. The CDR3 reads CASSPLLGSSQPQHF. DNA of the CDR3: TGTGCCAGTAGTCCCCTTTTAGGCAGTTCCCAGCCCCAGCATTTT.

By sample share, this clone is medium-sized. The J gene is TRBJ1-1, the V gene TRBV7-9; no clear D. Trimming cost V 1 base and J 7 bases, with 10 bases left between them. This CDR3 spans 13 amino acids. Germline V gene sequence: CDR1 SEHNR, CDR2 FQNEAQ (reference sequence). In DNA form, the CDR3 reads TGTGCCAGCAGCTTAGGCACGGGGATTGAAGCTTTCTTT. Its protein is CASSLGTGIEAFF.

This clone was observed a few times. The chain uses TRBV6-5 and TRBJ2-2, with D perhaps matching TRBD1 (6 bases). CDR3 length: 14 residues. Per the germline V gene, CDR1 is MNHEY and CDR2 is SVGAGI. The ends were cut back, 2 bases at V and 6 bases at J, with 10 bases in the middle. The CDR3 sequence is CASSYLRGAGELFF. The CDR3 coding sequence is TGTGCCAGCAGTTACCTCAGGGGCGCCGGGGAGCTGTTTTTT.

This clone was counted a few times. The genes are TRBV9 and TRBJ2-2; D unresolved. Germline CDR1 SGDLS, CDR2 YYNGEE. The CDR3 sequence is 11 residues long. Trimming cost V 4 bases and J 6 bases, with 4 bases left between them. CDR3 loop: CASSYSGELFF. CDR3 sequence (DNA): TGTGCCAGCAGCTATTCCGGGGAGCTGTTTTTT. The complete variable domain, with remaining parts taken from reference TRBV9 and TRBJ2-2, reads DSGVTQTPKHLITATGQRVTLRCSPRSGDLSVYWYQQSLDQGLQFLIQYYNGEERAKGNILERFSAQQFPDLHSELNLSSLELGDSALYFCASSYSGELFFGEGSRLTVL.

CDR3 loop: CASKWDEKLFF. CDR3 DNA sequence: TGTGCCAGCAAATGGGATGAAAAACTGTTTTTT. The gene calls are TRBV25-1 and TRBJ1-4; D remains unclear. Germline lookup yields CDR1 MGHDK and CDR2 SYGVNS. The ends were cut back, 7 bases at V and 6 bases at J, with 6 bases in the middle. The CDR3 loop spans 11 amino acids.

This clone is labeled large. The J gene is TRBJ2-1, the V gene TRBV7-9; TRBD1 aligns across 12 bases. This CDR3 is 13 amino acids long. V lost 11 bases and J lost 9; bases outside the gene matches: 8. Germline CDR1 reads SEHNR; CDR2 reads FQNEAQ (reference sequence). This CDR3 is CAWSGQGAVEQFF. The CDR3 DNA sequence: TGTGCCTGGTCGGGACAGGGGGCAGTTGAGCAGTTCTTC.

The V gene is TRBV5-1, the J gene TRBJ1-3; 10 bases align to TRBD1. Per the germline V gene, CDR1 is SGHRS and CDR2 is YFSETQ. J lost 2 bases, V lost 1 base, and 9 bases had no gene match. The CDR3 consists of 18 residues. This chain's CDR3 is CASSLTDPGQGTGNTIYF. In DNA, the CDR3 is TGCGCCAGCAGCTTGACCGACCCGGGACAGGGGACTGGAAACACCATATATTTT.

The chain is built from TRBV30 and TRBJ2-5; tentatively, D is TRBD1 (6 bases). From germline, CDR1 is GTSNPN and CDR2 SVGIG (reference sequence). The V and J ends lost 2 bases and 5 bases respectively, with 18 bases between them. The CDR3 contains 15 residues. The CDR3 is CAWSHLLGGGETQYF. The CDR3 nucleotides read TGTGCCTGGAGTCACCTCCTAGGGGGTGGTGAGACCCAGTACTTC.

The chain joins TRBV10-3 to TRBJ2-5; 9 nucleotides align to TRBD2. The V and J ends lost 3 bases and 4 bases, in that order; junction bases with no gene match: 0. The germline V gene encodes CDR1 ENHRY and CDR2 SYGVKD. This CDR3 has 13 residues. The CDR3 DNA sequence: TGTGCCATCAGTGAACTAGCGGGAGAGACCCAGTACTTC. Its translation: CAISELAGETQYF.

The chain joins TRBV7-7 to TRBJ2-6; no clear D gene. Trimming took off 5 bases at V and 5 bases at J, with 22 bases between the two ends. The CDR3 sequence is 18 residues long. Germline V gives CDR1 SSHAT, CDR2 FNYEAQ (reference sequence). The CDR3 protein is CASSRRSKCQSRANVLTF. DNA for the CDR3: TGTGCCAGCAGCCGTAGGAGTAAGTGCCAAAGTCGGGCCAACGTCCTGACTTTC.